Detailed here is one TCR beta chain. This entry comes from a study of blood T cell repertoires in COVID-19. Germline V gene sequence: CDR1 MNHNY, CDR2 SVGAGI (reference sequence). The CDR3 spans 16 residues. Deletions cut 0 bases from V and 4 bases from J, with 12 bases between. Recruits, aged roughly 18 to 90 years, lived in around 24 US areas. Method: immunoSEQ multiplex PCR; TCRdb's copy keeps in-frame clones and lacks some. The sample consists of roughly 200,000 clones, about 83% of them appearing once. The chain has TRBV6-6 and TRBJ2-2; a weak D match, TRBD2 (6 bases). This TCR was sampled from a woman aged 25-40 years who had recovered from COVID-19. The sequencing sample was made of PBMCs or T cells enriched from blood (not recorded which). The CDR3 sequence is CASSYSTSFLTGELFF. CDR3 nucleotide sequence: TGTGCCAGCAGTTACTCAACTAGCTTCCTCACCGGGGAGCTGTTTTTT.